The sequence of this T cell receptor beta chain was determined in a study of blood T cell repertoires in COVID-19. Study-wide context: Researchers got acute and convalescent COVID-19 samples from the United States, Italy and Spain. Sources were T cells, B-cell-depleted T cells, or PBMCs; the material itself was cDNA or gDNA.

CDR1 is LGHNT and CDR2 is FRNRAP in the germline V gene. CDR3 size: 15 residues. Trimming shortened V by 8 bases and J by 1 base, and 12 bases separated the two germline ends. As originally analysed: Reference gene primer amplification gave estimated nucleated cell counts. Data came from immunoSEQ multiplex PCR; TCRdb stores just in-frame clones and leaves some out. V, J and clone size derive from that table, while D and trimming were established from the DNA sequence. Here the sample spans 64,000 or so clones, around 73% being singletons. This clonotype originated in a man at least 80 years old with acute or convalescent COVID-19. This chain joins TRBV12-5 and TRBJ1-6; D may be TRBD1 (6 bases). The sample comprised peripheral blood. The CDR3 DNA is TGTGCTAGTAAAATCCAGGGGTCCTATAATTCACCCCTCCACTTT. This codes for CASKIQGSYNSPLHF. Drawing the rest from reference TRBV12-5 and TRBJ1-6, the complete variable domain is DARVTQTPRHKVTEMGQEVTMRCQPILGHNTVFWYRQTMMQGLELLAYFRNRAPLDDSGMPKDRFSAEMPDATLATLKIQPSEPRDSAVYFCASKIQGSYNSPLHFGNGTRLTVT.